This is a list of T cell receptor beta chains from one sample in a study of siplizumab effects on memory and regulatory T cells. Measured with immunoSEQ multiplex PCR; TCRdb has only the in-frame clones, and not every one. Seen here are about 100,000 clones, roughly 93% observed once, and the top ten hold 1% to 1.5%. The sequencing sample was made of non-Treg CD4+ T cells sorted from blood. These receptors all come from a human donor in good health. The CDR3 runs from the conserved cysteine through the conserved F or W. D genes are given only for firm matches. Clone size is given for some rows only: seen once, a few or many times, or a class if the clone is expanded.

TRBV4-1	TRBJ2-1	14	.	.	TGCGCCAGCAGGGGGGGTTTTTCCTACAATGAGCAGTTCTTC	CASRGGFSYNEQFF
TRBV13	TRBJ2-2	10	.	once	TGTGCCCAGTTGACCGGGGAGCTGTTTTTT	CAQLTGELFF
TRBV30	TRBJ1-1	13	.	few	TGTGCCTGGAGTGCAACAGGGAACACTGAAGCTTTCTTT	CAWSATGNTEAFF
TRBV19	TRBJ2-2	17	TRBD2	.	TGTGCCAGTAGTATAACGGGACTAGCGGGACGGACCGGGGAGCTGTTTTTT	CASSITGLAGRTGELFF
TRBV6-5	TRBJ2-1	14	.	once	TGTGCCAGCAGTTACTCGGACGGAAACAATGAGCAGTTCTTC	CASSYSDGNNEQFF
TRBV19	TRBJ1-2	11	.	.	TGTGCCAGTAGTCCCAATTATGGCTACACCTTC	CASSPNYGYTF
TRBV7-2	TRBJ2-7	15	TRBD1	.	TGTGCCAGCAGCTTAACACGGGACAGAAACTACGAGCAGTACTTC	CASSLTRDRNYEQYF
TRBV18	TRBJ1-3	16	.	.	TGTGCCAGCTCACCCCTGACACTAAGCTCTGGAAACACCATATATTTT	CASSPLTLSSGNTIYF
TRBV6-5	TRBJ1-1	13	.	.	TGTGCCAGCAGCCGTGGGGGTAACACTGAAGCTTTCTTT	CASSRGGNTEAFF
TRBV7-3	TRBJ2-5	15	TRBD2	.	TGTGCCAGCAGCTTACTAGCGGGGGCCCAAGAGACCCAGTACTTC	CASSLLAGAQETQYF